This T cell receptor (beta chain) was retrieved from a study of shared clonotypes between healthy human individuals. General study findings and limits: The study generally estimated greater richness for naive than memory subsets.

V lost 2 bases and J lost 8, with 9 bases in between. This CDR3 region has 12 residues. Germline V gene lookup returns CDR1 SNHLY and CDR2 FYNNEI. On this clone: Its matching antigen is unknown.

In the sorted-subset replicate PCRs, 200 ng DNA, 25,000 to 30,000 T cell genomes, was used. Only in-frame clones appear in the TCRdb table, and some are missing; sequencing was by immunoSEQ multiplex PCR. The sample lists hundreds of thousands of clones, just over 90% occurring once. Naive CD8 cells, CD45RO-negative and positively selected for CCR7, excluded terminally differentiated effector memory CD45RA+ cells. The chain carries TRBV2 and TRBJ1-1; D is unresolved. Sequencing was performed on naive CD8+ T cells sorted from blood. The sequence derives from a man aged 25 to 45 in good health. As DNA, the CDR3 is TGTGCCAGCAGTGAATTTGACCCCGAAGCTTTCTTT. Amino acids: CASSEFDPEAFF.